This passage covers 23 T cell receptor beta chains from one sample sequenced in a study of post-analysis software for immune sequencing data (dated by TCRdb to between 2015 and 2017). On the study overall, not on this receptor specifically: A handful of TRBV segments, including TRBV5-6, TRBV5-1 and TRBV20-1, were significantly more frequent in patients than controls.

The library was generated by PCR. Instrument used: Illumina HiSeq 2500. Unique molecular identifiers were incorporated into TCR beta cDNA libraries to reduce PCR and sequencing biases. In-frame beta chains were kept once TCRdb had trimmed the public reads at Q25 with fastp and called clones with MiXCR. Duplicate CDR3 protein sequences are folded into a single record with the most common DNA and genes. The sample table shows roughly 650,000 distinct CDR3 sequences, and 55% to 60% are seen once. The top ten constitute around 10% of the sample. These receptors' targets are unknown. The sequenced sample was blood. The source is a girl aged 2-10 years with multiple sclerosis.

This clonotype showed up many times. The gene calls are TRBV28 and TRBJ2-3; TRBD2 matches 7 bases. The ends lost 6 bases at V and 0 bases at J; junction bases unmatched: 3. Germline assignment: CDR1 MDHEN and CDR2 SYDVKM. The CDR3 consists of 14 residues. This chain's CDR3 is CASSFSGSTDTQYF. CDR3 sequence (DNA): TGTGCCAGCAGCTTTAGCGGGAGCACAGATACGCAGTATTTT.

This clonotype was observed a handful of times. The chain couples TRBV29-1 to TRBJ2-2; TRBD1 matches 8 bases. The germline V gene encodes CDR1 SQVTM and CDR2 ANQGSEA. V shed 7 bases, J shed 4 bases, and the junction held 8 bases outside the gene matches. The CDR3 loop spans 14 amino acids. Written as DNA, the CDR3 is TGCAGCGCCGCCGGGACAGGCAGCACCGGGGAGCTGTTTTTT. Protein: CSAAGTGSTGELFF.

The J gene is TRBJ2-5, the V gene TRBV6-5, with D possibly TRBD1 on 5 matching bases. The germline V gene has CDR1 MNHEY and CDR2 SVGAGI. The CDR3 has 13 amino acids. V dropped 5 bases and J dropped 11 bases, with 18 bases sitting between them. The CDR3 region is CASSNRQNNEQYF. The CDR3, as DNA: TGTGCCAGCAGTAACCGACAGAACAATGAGCAGTACTTC.

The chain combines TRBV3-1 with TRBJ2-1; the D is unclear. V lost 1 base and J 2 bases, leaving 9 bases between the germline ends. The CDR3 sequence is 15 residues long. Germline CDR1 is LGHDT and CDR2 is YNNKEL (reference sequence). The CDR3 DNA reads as TGTGCCAGCAGCCAAGCTAAGATCGCCTACAATGAGCAGTTCTTC. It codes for CASSQAKIAYNEQFF.

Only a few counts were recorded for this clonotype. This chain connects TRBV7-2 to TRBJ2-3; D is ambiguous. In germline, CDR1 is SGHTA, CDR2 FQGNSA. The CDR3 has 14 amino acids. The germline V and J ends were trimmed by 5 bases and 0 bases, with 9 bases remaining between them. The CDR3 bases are TGTGCCAGCAGCCTCTACAAGAGCACAGATACGCAGTATTTT. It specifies CASSLYKSTDTQYF.

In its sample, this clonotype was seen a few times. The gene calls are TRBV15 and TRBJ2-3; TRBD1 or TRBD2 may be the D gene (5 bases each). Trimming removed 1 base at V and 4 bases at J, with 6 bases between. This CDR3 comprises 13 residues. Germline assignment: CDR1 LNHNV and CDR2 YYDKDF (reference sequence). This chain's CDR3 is CATSRVGADTQYF. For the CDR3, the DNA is TGTGCCACCAGCAGAGTGGGGGCAGATACGCAGTATTTT.

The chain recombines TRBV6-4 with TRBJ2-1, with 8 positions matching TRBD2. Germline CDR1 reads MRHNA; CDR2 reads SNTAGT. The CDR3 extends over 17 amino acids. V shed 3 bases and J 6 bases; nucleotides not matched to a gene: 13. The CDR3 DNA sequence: TGTGCCAGCAGTGAACGCGGAATGCGGGGGGTCGGCAATGAGCAGTTCTTC. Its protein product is CASSERGMRGVGNEQFF.

As DNA, the CDR3 is TGCAGTGCTAGTTTGAGGGCAGGGAACACTGAAGCTTTCTTT. Encoded protein: CSASLRAGNTEAFF. The chain is built from TRBV20-1 and TRBJ1-1, with unresolved D. The CDR3 is 14 amino acids. V gave up 3 bases and J gave up 1 base, with 12 bases separating them. Germline V gene data show CDR1 as DFQATT and CDR2 as SNEGSKA (reference sequence).

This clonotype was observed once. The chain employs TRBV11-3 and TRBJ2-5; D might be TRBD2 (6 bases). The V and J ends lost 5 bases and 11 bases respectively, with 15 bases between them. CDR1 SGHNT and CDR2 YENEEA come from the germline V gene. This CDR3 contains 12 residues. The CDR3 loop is CASSVMTSLQYF. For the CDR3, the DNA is TGTGCCAGCAGCGTCATGACTAGTCTTCAGTACTTC.

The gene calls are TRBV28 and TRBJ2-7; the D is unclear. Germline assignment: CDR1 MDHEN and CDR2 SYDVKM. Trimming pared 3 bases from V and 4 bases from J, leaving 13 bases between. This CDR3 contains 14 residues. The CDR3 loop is CASSFLGSPYEQYF. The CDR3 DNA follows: TGTGCCAGCAGTTTTTTGGGATCCCCTTACGAGCAGTACTTC.

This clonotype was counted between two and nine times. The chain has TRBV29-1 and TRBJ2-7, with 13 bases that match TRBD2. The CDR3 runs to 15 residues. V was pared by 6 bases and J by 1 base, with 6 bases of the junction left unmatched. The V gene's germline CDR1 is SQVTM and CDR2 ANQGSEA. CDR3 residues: CSVRLAGGRSYEQYF. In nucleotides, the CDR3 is TGCAGCGTGAGACTAGCGGGAGGTCGATCCTACGAGCAGTACTTC.

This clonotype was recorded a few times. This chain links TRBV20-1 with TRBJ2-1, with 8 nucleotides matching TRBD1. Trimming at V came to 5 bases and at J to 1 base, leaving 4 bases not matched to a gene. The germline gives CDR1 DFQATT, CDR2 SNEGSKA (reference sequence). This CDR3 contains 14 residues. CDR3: CSARTGGSYNEQFF. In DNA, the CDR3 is TGCAGTGCTCGTACAGGGGGGTCCTACAATGAGCAGTTCTTC.

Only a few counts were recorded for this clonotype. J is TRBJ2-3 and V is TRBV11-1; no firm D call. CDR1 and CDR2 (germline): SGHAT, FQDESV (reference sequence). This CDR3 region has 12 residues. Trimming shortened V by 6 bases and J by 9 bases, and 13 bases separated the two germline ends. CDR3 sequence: CASRPTGDTQYF. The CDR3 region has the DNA TGTGCCAGCAGGCCGACCGGTGACACGCAGTATTTT.

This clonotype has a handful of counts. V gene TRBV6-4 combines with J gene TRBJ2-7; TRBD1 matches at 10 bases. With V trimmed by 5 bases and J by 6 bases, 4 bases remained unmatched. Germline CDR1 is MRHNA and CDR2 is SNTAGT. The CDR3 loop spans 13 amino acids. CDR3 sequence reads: CASSRDRGSEQYF. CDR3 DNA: TGTGCCAGCAGTCGGGACAGGGGAAGCGAGCAGTACTTC.

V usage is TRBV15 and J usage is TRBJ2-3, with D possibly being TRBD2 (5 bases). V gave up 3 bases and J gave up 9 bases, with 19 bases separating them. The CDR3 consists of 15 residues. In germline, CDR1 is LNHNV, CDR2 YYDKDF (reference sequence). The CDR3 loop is CATSSGTSFHSTQYF. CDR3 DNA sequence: TGTGCCACCAGCAGTGGAACTAGTTTCCACTCCACGCAGTATTTT.

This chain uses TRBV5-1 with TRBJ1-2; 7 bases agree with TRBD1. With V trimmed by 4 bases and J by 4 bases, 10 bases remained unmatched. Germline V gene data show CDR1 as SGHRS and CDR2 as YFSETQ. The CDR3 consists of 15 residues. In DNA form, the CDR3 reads TGCGCCAGCAGCCGGGACAGCCTATTGCCCTATGGCTACACCTTC. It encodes CASSRDSLLPYGYTF.

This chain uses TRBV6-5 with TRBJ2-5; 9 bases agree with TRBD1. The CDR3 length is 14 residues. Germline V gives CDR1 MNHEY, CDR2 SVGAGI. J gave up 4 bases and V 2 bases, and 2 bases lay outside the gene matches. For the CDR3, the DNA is TGTGCCAGCAGTTACACAGGGGGCGGAGAGACCCAGTACTTC. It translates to CASSYTGGGETQYF.

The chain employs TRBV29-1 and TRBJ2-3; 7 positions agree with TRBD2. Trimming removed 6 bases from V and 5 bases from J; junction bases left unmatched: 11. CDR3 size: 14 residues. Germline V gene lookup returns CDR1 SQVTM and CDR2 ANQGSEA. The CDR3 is CSVEGLLELDTQYF. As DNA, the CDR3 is TGCAGCGTCGAGGGACTACTTGAGTTAGATACGCAGTATTTT.

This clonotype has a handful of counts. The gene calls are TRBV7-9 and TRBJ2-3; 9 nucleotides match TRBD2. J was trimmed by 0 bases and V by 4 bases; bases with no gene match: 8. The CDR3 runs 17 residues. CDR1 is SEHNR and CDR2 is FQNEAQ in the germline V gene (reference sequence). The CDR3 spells CASSSETSGGSTDTQYF. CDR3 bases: TGTGCCAGCAGCTCCGAGACAAGCGGGGGGAGCACAGATACGCAGTATTTT.

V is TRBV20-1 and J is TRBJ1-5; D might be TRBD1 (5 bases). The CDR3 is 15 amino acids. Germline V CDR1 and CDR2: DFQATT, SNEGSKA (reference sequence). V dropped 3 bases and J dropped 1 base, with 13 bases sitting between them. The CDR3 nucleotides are TGCAGTGCTAGTCCCAGTAAGGGGAGCAATCAGCCCCAGCATTTT. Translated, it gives CSASPSKGSNQPQHF.

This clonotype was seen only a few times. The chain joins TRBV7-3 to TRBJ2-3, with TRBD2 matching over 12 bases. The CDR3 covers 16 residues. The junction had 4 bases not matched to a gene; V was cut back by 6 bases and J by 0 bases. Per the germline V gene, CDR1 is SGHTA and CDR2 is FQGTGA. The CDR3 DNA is TGTGCCAGCAGGCCGACTAGCGGGGGTAGCACAGATACGCAGTATTTT. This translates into CASRPTSGGSTDTQYF.

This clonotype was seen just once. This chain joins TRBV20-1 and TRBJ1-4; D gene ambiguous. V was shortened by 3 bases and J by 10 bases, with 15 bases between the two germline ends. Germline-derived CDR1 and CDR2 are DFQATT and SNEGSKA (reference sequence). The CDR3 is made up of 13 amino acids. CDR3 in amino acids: CSASYLRVGKLFF. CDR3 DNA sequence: TGCAGTGCTAGCTATTTGCGGGTAGGAAAACTGTTTTTT.

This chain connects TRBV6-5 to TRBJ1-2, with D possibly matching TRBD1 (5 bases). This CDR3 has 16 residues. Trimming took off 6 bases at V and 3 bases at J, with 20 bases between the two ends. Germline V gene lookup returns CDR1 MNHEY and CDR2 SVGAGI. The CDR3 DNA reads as TGTGCCAGCAGCCCCACCCGGGACGGGGGTTACTATGGCTACACCTTC. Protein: CASSPTRDGGYYGYTF.